These T cell receptor beta chains were read from a single sample in a study of cytomegalovirus exposure and HLA in healthy donors. Only in-frame clones appear in the TCRdb table, and some are missing; sequencing was by immunoSEQ multiplex PCR. The table lists fewer than 150,000 clones, more than 75% of them singletons. The sequenced material came from PBMCs. These receptors all stem from a man aged 18-30 years in good health and CMV-seropositive. Both conserved end residues are part of each CDR3. The D gene is left open where the match is weak. The size of a clone is reported for some rows only, either as once, few or many, or as a class for expanded clones.

clone_size d_call j_call v_call cdr3_aa cdr3_nt
. . TRBJ1-1 TRBV7-9 CASSHPDSASKAFF TGTGCCAGCAGTCACCCGGACTCCGCATCGAAAGCTTTCTTT
. . TRBJ1-1 TRBV10-1 CASSDHYREEAFF TGCGCCAGCAGTGACCACTATCGGGAAGAAGCTTTCTTT
. TRBD2 TRBJ2-1 TRBV6-4 CASSESLAVKRFF TGTGCCAGCAGTGAATCACTAGCGGTGAAGAGGTTCTTC
. . TRBJ2-1 TRBV6-5 CASSYSDGSIFEQFF TGTGCCAGCAGTTACTCGGACGGGAGCATCTTTGAGCAGTTCTTC
. TRBD1 TRBJ1-4 TRBV9 CASSVAGQGAIEKLFF TGTGCCAGCAGCGTAGCCGGACAGGGGGCGATAGAAAAACTGTTTTTT
. . TRBJ1-4 TRBV30 CAWSPGRTSNEKLFF TGTGCCTGGAGCCCCGGGCGGACAAGTAATGAAAAACTGTTTTTT
. . TRBJ1-2 TRBV6-1 CASSDQGRRGYTF TGTGCCAGCAGTGATCAGGGGAGACGTGGCTACACCTTC
. TRBD1 TRBJ1-2 TRBV19 CASSHPGTGYGYTF TGTGCCAGTAGCCACCCCGGGACAGGCTATGGCTACACCTTC
. . TRBJ1-4 TRBV7-9 CASSSIETGQANEKLFF TGTGCCAGCAGCTCCATAGAAACAGGGCAGGCTAATGAAAAACTGTTTTTT
. . TRBJ2-2 TRBV27 CASSDRQGIFAGSGELFF TGTGCCAGCAGTGACCGACAGGGTATCTTTGCGGGGTCCGGGGAGCTGTTTTTT
once . TRBJ1-4 TRBV4-1 CASSPSPGPRGEKLFF TGCGCCAGCAGCCCTTCCCCCGGACCTAGGGGTGAAAAACTGTTTTTT
. TRBD2 TRBJ2-7 TRBV5-5 CASSLASGLAGTTYEQYF TGTGCCAGCAGCTTGGCCTCGGGACTAGCGGGGACCACCTACGAGCAGTACTTC
. . TRBJ2-3 TRBV5-1 CASSLVLGRNTDTQYF TGCGCCAGCAGCTTGGTCCTAGGTCGAAACACAGATACGCAGTATTTT
few . TRBJ2-7 TRBV2 CASDDGGRKEQYF TGTGCCAGTGATGACGGGGGGCGTAAAGAGCAGTACTTC
. . TRBJ2-7 TRBV10-1 CASSESLANEQYF TGCGCCAGCAGTGAGTCCCTAGCTAACGAGCAGTACTTC
. TRBD1 TRBJ1-3 TRBV18 CASSPAGQLNSGNTIYF TGTGCCAGCTCACCAGCGGGACAGTTGAACTCTGGAAACACCATATATTTT
. . TRBJ1-1 TRBV5-5 CASSLMGRKSEAFF TGTGCCAGCAGCTTGATGGGCAGGAAGAGTGAAGCTTTCTTT
. . TRBJ1-3 TRBV5-4 CASSLTGLNTIYF TGTGCCAGCAGCCTGACAGGTTTGAACACCATATATTTT